Following are 7 T cell receptor beta chains from one sample sequenced in a study of T cell changes during pregnancy in multiple sclerosis. Some clones are missing from TCRdb's copy, which holds only in-frame ones; the method was immunoSEQ multiplex PCR. The sample has 84,000 or so clones; around 94% are singletons. Specimen: peripheral blood, collected in the third trimester of pregnancy. These receptors originate from a female donor with multiple sclerosis, enrolled in a pregnancy study.

This rearrangement joins TRBV27 to TRBJ1-1, with D tentatively TRBD1 (5 bases). This CDR3 has 14 residues. Trimming shortened V by 3 bases and J by 6 bases, and 14 bases separated the two germline ends. CDR1 MNHEY and CDR2 SMNVEV come from the germline V gene (reference sequence). The CDR3 reads CASSFSGRGSEAFF. For the CDR3, the DNA is TGTGCCAGCAGTTTTTCTGGTAGGGGATCTGAAGCTTTCTTT.

The V and J genes are TRBV14 and TRBJ2-7; no clear D. The CDR3 consists of 13 residues. Trimming shortened V by 2 bases and J by 2 bases, and 7 bases separated the two germline ends. CDR1 SGHDN and CDR2 FVKESK come from the germline V gene. The CDR3 reads CASSQYSPYEQYF. CDR3 nucleotides: TGTGCCAGCAGCCAATACAGCCCCTACGAGCAGTACTTC.

The chain recombines TRBV19 with TRBJ1-1; D is perhaps TRBD1 (5 bases). V was cut by 1 base and J by 0 bases, with 12 bases left in between. The germline V gene has CDR1 LNHDA and CDR2 SQIVND (reference sequence). The CDR3 runs 16 residues. Here the CDR3 DNA reads TGTGCCAGTAGTATAGGGAGGGGACCCCTGAACACTGAAGCTTTCTTT. As protein: CASSIGRGPLNTEAFF.

About this clone: A junction boundary mismatches the germline segment, possibly from a read error. The V and J genes are TRBV4-2 and TRBJ1-1, with 8 bases matching TRBD1. This CDR3 comprises 15 residues. The germline V gene encodes CDR1 LGHNA and CDR2 YNFKEQ. The CDR3 is CASNQGVRDRLEAFF. In DNA form, the CDR3 reads TGTGCCAGCAACCAAGGAGTCCGGGACAGGCTGGAAGCTTTCTTT.

V and J are TRBV27 and TRBJ2-7; TRBD2 aligns across 9 bases. The trim removed 5 bases at V and 3 bases at J, leaving 5 bases unmatched. Germline lookup yields CDR1 MNHEY and CDR2 SMNVEV (reference sequence). CDR3 size: 14 residues. DNA for the CDR3: TGTGCCAGCAGTGCGGGAGGGCCCCTCTACGAGCAGTACTTC. It codes for CASSAGGPLYEQYF.

The chain joins TRBV27 to TRBJ2-7, with D unclear. The germline V gene encodes CDR1 MNHEY and CDR2 SMNVEV (reference sequence). Between the trimmed V and J ends, which lost 3 bases and 1 base, there was a span of 7 bases. The CDR3 runs to 13 residues. The CDR3 DNA sequence: TGTGCCAGCAGTTTCGTCGGTTCCTACGAGCAGTACTTC. It specifies CASSFVGSYEQYF.

The chain links TRBV10-3 to TRBJ2-1; 7 positions match TRBD2. The CDR3 extends over 17 amino acids. Germline V gene sequence: CDR1 ENHRY, CDR2 SYGVKD. Unmatched junction bases numbered 8, after V lost 3 bases and J lost 0 bases. In DNA form, the CDR3 reads TGTGCCATCAGTGACCTCATAGCGGGCTACTCCTACAATGAGCAGTTCTTC. Its translation: CAISDLIAGYSYNEQFF.